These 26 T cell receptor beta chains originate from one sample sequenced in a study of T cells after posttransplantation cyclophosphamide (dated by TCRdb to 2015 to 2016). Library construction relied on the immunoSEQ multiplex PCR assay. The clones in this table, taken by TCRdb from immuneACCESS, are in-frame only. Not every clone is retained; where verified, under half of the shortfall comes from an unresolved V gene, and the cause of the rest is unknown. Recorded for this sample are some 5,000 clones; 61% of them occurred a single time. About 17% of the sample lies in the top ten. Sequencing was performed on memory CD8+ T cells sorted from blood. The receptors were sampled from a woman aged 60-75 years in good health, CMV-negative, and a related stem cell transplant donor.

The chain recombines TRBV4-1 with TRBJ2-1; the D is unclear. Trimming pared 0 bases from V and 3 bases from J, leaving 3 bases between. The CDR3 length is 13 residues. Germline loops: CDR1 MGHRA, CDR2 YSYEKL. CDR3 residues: CASSQDNYNEQFF. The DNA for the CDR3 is TGCGCCAGCAGCCAAGATAACTACAATGAGCAGTTCTTC.

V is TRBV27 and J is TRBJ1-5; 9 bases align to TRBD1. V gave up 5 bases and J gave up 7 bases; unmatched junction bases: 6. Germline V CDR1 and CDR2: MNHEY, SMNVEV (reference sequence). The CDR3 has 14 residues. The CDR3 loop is CASSPPGTGQPQHF. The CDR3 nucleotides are TGTGCCAGCAGTCCACCAGGGACAGGGCAGCCCCAGCATTTT.

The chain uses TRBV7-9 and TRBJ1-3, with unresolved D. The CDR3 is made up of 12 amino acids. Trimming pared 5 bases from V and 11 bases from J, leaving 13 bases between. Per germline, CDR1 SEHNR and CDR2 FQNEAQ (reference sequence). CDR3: CASSPDDFSIYF. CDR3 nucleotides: TGTGCCAGCAGCCCAGACGACTTTTCCATATATTTT. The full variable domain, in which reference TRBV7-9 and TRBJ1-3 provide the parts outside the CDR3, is DTGVSQNPRHKITKRGQNVTFRCDPISEHNRLYWYRQTLGQGPEFLTYFQNEAQLEKSRLLSDRFSAERPKGSFSTLEIQRTEQGDSAMYLCASSPDDFSIYFGEGSWLTVV.

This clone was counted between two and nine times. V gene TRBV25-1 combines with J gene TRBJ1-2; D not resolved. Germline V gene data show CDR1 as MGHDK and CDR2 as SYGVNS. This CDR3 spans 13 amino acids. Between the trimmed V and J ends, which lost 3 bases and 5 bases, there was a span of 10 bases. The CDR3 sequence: CASSDPRRYGYTF. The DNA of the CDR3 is TGTGCCAGCAGTGATCCCCGGAGATATGGCTACACCTTC.

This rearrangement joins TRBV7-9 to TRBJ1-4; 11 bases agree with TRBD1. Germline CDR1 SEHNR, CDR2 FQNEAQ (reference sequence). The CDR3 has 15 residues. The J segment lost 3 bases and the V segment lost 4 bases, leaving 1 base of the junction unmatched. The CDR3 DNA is TGTGCCAGCAGCTCGGGACAGGGGGCTAATGAAAAACTGTTTTTT. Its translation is CASSSGQGANEKLFF.

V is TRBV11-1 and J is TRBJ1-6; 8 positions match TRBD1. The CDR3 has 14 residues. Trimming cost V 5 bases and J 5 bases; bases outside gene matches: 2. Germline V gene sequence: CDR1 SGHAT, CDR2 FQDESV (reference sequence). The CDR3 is CASSRTGNNSPLHF. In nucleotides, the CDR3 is TGTGCCAGCAGCAGGACAGGGAATAATTCACCCCTCCACTTT.

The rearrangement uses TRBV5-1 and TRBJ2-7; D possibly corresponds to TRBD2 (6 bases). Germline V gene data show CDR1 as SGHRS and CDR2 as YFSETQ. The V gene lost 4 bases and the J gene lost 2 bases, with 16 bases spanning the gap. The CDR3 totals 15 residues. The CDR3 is CASSLEGKGAYEQYF. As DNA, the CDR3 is TGCGCCAGCAGCCTGGAGGGAAAGGGAGCCTACGAGCAGTACTTC. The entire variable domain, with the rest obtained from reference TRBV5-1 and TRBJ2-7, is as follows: KAGVTQTPRYLIKTRGQQVTLSCSPISGHRSVSWYQQTPGQGLQFLFEYFSETQRNKGNFPGRFSGRQFSNSRSEMNVSTLELGDSALYLCASSLEGKGAYEQYFGPGTRLTVT.

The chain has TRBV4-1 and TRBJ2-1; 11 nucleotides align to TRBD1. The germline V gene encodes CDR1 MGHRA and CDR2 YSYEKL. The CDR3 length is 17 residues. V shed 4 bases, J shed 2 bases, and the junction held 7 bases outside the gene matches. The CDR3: CASSPNPGQGAYNEQFF. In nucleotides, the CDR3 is TGCGCCAGCAGCCCCAATCCGGGACAGGGGGCCTACAATGAGCAGTTCTTC.

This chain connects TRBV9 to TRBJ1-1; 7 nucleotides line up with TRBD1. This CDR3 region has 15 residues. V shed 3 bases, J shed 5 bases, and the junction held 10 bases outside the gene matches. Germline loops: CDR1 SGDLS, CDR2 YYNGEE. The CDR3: CASSARQGRTTEAFF. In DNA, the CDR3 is TGTGCCAGCAGCGCCAGACAGGGCAGAACGACTGAAGCTTTCTTT.

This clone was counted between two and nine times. The DNA for the CDR3 is TGTGCCAGCAGTTACAACAGGGTCTCCAACTATGGCTACACCTTC. It codes for CASSYNRVSNYGYTF. The rearrangement links TRBV6-5 to TRBJ1-2, with D tentatively TRBD1 (6 bases). CDR3 length: 15 residues. Germline CDR1 and CDR2: MNHEY and SVGAGI. V dropped 2 bases and J dropped 2 bases, with 12 bases sitting between them.

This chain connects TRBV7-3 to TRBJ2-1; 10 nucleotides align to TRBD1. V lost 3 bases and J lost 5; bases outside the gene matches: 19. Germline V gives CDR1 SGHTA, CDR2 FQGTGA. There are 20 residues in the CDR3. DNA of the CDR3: TGTGCCAGCAGCTTGGCCTCGCCTCCCTCCGGGACAGGGGCTAACAATGAGCAGTTCTTC. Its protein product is CASSLASPPSGTGANNEQFF.

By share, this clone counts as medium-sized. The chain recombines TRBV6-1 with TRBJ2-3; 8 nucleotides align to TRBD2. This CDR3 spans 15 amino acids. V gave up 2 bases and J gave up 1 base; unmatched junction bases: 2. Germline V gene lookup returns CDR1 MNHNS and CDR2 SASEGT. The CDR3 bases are TGTGCCAGCAGTGAATGGCGGGGGGGCACAGATACGCAGTATTTT. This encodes CASSEWRGGTDTQYF.

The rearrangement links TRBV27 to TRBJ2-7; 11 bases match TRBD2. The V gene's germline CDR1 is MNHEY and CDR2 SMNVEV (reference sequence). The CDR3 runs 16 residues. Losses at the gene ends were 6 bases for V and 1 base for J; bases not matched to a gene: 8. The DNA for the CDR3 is TGTGCCAGCAGGCGGTTGGGACTAGCGGAGTCCTACGAGCAGTACTTC. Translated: CASRRLGLAESYEQYF.

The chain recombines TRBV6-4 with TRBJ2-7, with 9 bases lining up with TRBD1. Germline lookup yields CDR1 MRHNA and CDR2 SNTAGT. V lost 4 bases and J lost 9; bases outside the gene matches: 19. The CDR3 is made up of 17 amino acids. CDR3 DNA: TGTGCCAGCAGTGTCCCGGGACAGGGAAGCGACCATCTGACGCAGTACTTC. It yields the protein CASSVPGQGSDHLTQYF.

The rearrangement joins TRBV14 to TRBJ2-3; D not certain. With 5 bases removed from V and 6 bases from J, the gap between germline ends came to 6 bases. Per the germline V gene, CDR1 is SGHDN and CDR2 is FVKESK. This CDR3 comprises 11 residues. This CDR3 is CASSYGDTQYF. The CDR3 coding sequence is TGTGCCAGCAGCTACGGGGATACGCAGTATTTT.

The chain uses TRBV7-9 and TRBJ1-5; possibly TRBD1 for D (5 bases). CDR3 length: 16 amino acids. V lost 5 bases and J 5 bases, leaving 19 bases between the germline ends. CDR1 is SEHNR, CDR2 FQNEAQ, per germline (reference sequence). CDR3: CASSLGSTGTYQPQHF. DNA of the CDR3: TGTGCCAGCAGCCTGGGATCCACCGGGACTTATCAGCCCCAGCATTTT.

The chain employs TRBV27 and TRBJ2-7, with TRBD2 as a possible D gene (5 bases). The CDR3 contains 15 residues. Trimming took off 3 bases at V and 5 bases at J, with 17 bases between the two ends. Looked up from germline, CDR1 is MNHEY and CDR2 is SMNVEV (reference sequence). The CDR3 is CASSFGMGLGNEQYF. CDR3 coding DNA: TGTGCCAGCAGTTTCGGGATGGGCCTTGGGAACGAGCAGTACTTC.

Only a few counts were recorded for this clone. The CDR3 DNA reads as TGTGCCAGCATCTCCTGGGGTAGCGGGGGAGGAGAGACCCAGTACTTC. It specifies CASISWGSGGGETQYF. The gene calls are TRBV7-9 and TRBJ2-5, with 9 bases lining up with TRBD2. With 7 bases clipped from V and 4 bases from J, the junction kept 13 bases outside the gene matches. Germline loops: CDR1 SEHNR, CDR2 FQNEAQ (reference sequence). The length of the CDR3 is 16 residues.

In DNA, the CDR3 is TGCGCCAGCAGCCAAGGGACAGGAGCTTCCTACGAGCAGTACTTC. Its translation is CASSQGTGASYEQYF. The gene calls are TRBV4-3 and TRBJ2-7; 7 nucleotides agree with TRBD1. This CDR3 region has 15 residues. Germline values: CDR1 LGHNA, CDR2 YSLEER. The ends lost 1 base at V and 1 base at J; junction bases unmatched: 4.

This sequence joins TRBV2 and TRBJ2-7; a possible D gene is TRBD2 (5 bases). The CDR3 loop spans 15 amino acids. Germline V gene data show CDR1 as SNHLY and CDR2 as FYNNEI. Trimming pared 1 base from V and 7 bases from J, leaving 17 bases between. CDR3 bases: TGTGCCAGCAGTGAAGTTCGAGGGCGTGGAGCAGAGCAGTACTTC. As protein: CASSEVRGRGAEQYF.

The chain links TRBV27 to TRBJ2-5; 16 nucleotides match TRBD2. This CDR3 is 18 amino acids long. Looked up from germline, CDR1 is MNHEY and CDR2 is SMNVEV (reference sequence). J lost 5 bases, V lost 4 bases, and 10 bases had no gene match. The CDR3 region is CASSSSLGLAGGRETQYF. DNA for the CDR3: TGTGCCAGCAGTTCCTCGCTGGGACTAGCGGGGGGGAGGGAGACCCAGTACTTC.

DNA of the CDR3: TGTGCCAGCAGGGGGGACAGGGGAGATTCCTACGAGCAGTACTTC. Translating it yields CASRGDRGDSYEQYF. The J gene is TRBJ2-7, the V gene TRBV2, with 10 bases that match TRBD1. After removal of 6 bases from V and 1 base from J, the junction contained 6 bases not matched to a gene. From germline, CDR1 is SNHLY and CDR2 FYNNEI. The CDR3 consists of 15 residues.

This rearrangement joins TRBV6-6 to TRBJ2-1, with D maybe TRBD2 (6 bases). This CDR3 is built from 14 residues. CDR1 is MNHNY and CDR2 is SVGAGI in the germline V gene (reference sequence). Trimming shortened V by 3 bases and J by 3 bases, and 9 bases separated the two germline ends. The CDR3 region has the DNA TGTGCCAGCAGTTATGGCGGGGACTACAATGAGCAGTTCTTC. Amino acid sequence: CASSYGGDYNEQFF.

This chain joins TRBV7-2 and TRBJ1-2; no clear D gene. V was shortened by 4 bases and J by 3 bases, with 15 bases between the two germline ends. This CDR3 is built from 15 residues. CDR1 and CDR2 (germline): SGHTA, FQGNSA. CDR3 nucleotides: TGTGCCAGCAGCTCTCGCCCGGGTTCCTACTATGGCTACACCTTC. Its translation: CASSSRPGSYYGYTF.

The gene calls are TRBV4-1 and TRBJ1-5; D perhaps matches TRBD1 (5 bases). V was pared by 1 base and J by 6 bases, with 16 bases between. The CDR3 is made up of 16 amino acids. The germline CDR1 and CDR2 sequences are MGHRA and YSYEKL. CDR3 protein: CASSQATGGGGQPQHF. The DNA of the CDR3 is TGCGCCAGCAGCCAAGCCACGGGCGGGGGGGGTCAGCCCCAGCATTTT.

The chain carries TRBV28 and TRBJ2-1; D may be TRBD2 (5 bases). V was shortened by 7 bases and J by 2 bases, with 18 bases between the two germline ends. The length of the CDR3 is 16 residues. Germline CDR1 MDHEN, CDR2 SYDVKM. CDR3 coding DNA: TGTGCCAGCACCCTCGTGATATGGGGAGCCTACAATGAGCAGTTCTTC. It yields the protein CASTLVIWGAYNEQFF.